The 25 T cell receptor beta chains below come from one sample, sequenced in a study of OX40 agonist ivuxolimab in advanced cancers. TCRdb's copy holds only in-frame clones and misses some; the assay was immunoSEQ multiplex PCR. Among tens of thousands of clones listed, roughly nine tenths were seen once. The specimen was CD4+ or CD8+ T cells sorted from blood, collected in a trial of the OX40 agonist ivuxolimab. The receptors derive from an adult with an advanced solid tumor such as melanoma, head and neck, liver or kidney cancer.

This clone was counted a single time. The gene calls are TRBV2 and TRBJ2-3, with 7 bases fitting TRBD1. The germline gives CDR1 SNHLY, CDR2 FYNNEI. The V gene end was trimmed by 4 bases and the J gene end by 0 bases; junction bases not matched to a gene: 1. The CDR3 totals 14 residues. The CDR3 reads CASSAGQSTDTQYF. The CDR3 DNA reads as TGTGCCAGCAGTGCGGGACAGAGCACAGATACGCAGTATTTT.

The chain joins TRBV2 to TRBJ1-1; D unclear. There are 14 residues in the CDR3. Trimming shortened V by 3 bases and J by 1 base, and 9 bases separated the two germline ends. Germline CDR1 is SNHLY and CDR2 is FYNNEI. The CDR3 region is CASSEHGWNTEAFF. For the CDR3, the DNA is TGTGCCAGCAGTGAGCATGGATGGAACACTGAAGCTTTCTTT.

This clone is categorized as medium-sized. The rearrangement uses TRBV27 and TRBJ2-4; D is unresolved. Germline CDR1 and CDR2: MNHEY and SMNVEV (reference sequence). V lost 5 bases and J lost 7, with 12 bases in between. This CDR3 is 13 amino acids long. Here the CDR3 reads CASSPPDVNIQYF. CDR3 DNA sequence: TGTGCCAGCAGTCCCCCCGACGTGAACATTCAGTACTTC.

The CDR3 loop reads CASGTAVTLSNQPQHF. The CDR3 DNA follows: TGTGCCAGCGGGACAGCGGTTACATTGAGCAATCAGCCCCAGCATTTT. V is TRBV7-8 and J is TRBJ1-5; 7 nucleotides match TRBD1. Germline assignment: CDR1 SGHVS and CDR2 FQNEAQ. The CDR3 extends over 16 amino acids. Trimming took 8 bases from V and 1 from J; bases not matched to a gene: 11.

This clone has only one observation. The rearrangement joins TRBV28 to TRBJ2-1; D not certain. V lost 3 bases to trimming and J lost 9 bases, with 6 bases between them. Per the germline V gene, CDR1 is MDHEN and CDR2 is SYDVKM. CDR3 length equals 11 residues. Written as DNA, the CDR3 is TGTGCCAGCAGTTTTCAAACTGAGCAGTTCTTC. Amino acids: CASSFQTEQFF.

This rearrangement joins TRBV7-9 to TRBJ1-1; D not certain. V lost 6 bases and J lost 6, with 11 bases in between. Per germline, CDR1 SEHNR and CDR2 FQNEAQ (reference sequence). The CDR3 covers 12 residues. The CDR3 DNA reads as TGTGCCAGCAGGCCTGGGGTAGCTGAAGCTTTCTTT. This gives the protein CASRPGVAEAFF.

The V and J genes are TRBV6-5 and TRBJ2-1; D possibly matches TRBD1 or TRBD2 (5 bases each). The CDR3 spans 12 residues. CDR1 and CDR2 from the germline V gene are MNHEY and SVGAGI. V lost 2 bases to trimming and J lost 6 bases, with 5 bases between them. CDR3 coding DNA: TGTGCCAGCAGTTACGGGGGCAATGAGCAGTTCTTC. This codes for CASSYGGNEQFF.

The chain carries TRBV27 and TRBJ2-1; D is ambiguous. This CDR3 comprises 15 residues. The V end was cut by 5 bases, the J end by 2 bases, with 13 bases between. CDR1 is MNHEY and CDR2 is SMNVEV in the germline V gene (reference sequence). The chain's CDR3 is CASSPPREAYNEQFF. DNA for the CDR3: TGTGCCAGCAGTCCCCCAAGGGAAGCCTACAATGAGCAGTTCTTC.

The chain is built from TRBV6-6 and TRBJ1-1, with D possibly TRBD1 on 5 matching bases. This CDR3 region has 12 residues. Trimming cost V 6 bases and J 6 bases, with 11 bases left between them. The V gene's germline CDR1 is MNHNY and CDR2 SVGAGI (reference sequence). CDR3 amino acids: CASRPLGAEAFF. The CDR3 region has the DNA TGTGCCAGCAGACCACTAGGGGCTGAAGCTTTCTTT.

The CDR3 DNA reads as TGTGCCAGCAGCTTAGAGCGGGGGGGTAGTGAGCAGTTCTTC. Translated: CASSLERGGSEQFF. This chain connects TRBV7-9 to TRBJ2-1; 10 positions agree with TRBD2. Germline V gene data show CDR1 as SEHNR and CDR2 as FQNEAQ (reference sequence). The CDR3 extends over 14 amino acids. The V segment lost 1 base and the J segment 9 bases; nucleotides outside the gene matches: 3.

The chain has TRBV7-8 and TRBJ2-1, with 13 bases fitting TRBD2. CDR1 and CDR2 from the germline V gene are SGHVS and FQNEAQ. The CDR3 extends over 17 amino acids. V lost 5 bases, J lost 2 bases, and 6 bases stayed unmatched. The CDR3 is CASSQSGTSGTYNEQFF. The CDR3, as DNA: TGTGCCAGCAGCCAATCAGGGACTAGCGGGACCTACAATGAGCAGTTCTTC.

The rearrangement joins TRBV6-5 to TRBJ2-7, with D tentatively TRBD2 (5 bases). V shed 6 bases and J shed 4 bases, with 13 bases lying between them. CDR1 is MNHEY and CDR2 is SVGAGI in the germline V gene. This CDR3 is built from 13 residues. CDR3: CASSPPGGYEQYF. The CDR3 bases are TGTGCCAGCAGCCCCCCCGGAGGATACGAGCAGTACTTC.

This rearrangement joins TRBV10-3 to TRBJ1-2; possibly TRBD1 for D (6 bases). CDR1 and CDR2 from the germline V gene are ENHRY and SYGVKD. The CDR3 totals 12 residues. Deletions cut 8 bases from V and 5 bases from J, with 12 bases between. CDR3 protein: CAIWGQTYGYTF. The CDR3 region has the DNA TGTGCCATCTGGGGACAAACTTATGGCTACACCTTC.

The chain is built from TRBV4-1 and TRBJ2-3; D gene unclear. From germline, CDR1 is MGHRA and CDR2 YSYEKL. The CDR3 extends over 14 amino acids. The V and J ends lost 3 bases and 8 bases respectively, with 15 bases between them. This CDR3 reads CASSQGTDLSTQYF. The CDR3 coding sequence is TGCGCCAGCAGCCAGGGCACAGATCTGAGTACGCAGTATTTT.

The chain links TRBV7-8 to TRBJ2-7, with 13 bases identical to TRBD2. V shed 6 bases, J shed 0 bases, and the junction held 11 bases outside the gene matches. The CDR3 loop spans 18 amino acids. Germline values: CDR1 SGHVS, CDR2 FQNEAQ. This CDR3 is CASSYGLAGVGNSYEQYF. The CDR3 DNA is TGTGCCAGCAGTTATGGACTAGCGGGGGTCGGGAACTCCTACGAGCAGTACTTC.

The rearrangement links TRBV10-3 to TRBJ1-3; tentative D call: TRBD1 (5 bases). V gave up 3 bases and J gave up 2 bases, with 14 bases separating them. Germline lookup yields CDR1 ENHRY and CDR2 SYGVKD. The CDR3 loop spans 16 amino acids. The CDR3 sequence: CAISDQGTITGNTIYF. The CDR3 bases are TGTGCCATCAGTGATCAGGGCACAATTACTGGAAACACCATATATTTT.

Within the sample, this clone is medium-sized. The chain uses TRBV27 and TRBJ2-7; TRBD2 matches at 7 bases. This CDR3 contains 15 residues. V lost 7 bases, J lost 1 base, and 10 bases stayed unmatched. CDR1 MNHEY and CDR2 SMNVEV come from the germline V gene (reference sequence). The DNA of the CDR3 is TGTGCCAGCAAGTTTGGGCTAGCGGAATCCTACGAGCAGTACTTC. Its protein product is CASKFGLAESYEQYF.

The chain recombines TRBV11-2 with TRBJ1-2, with a tentative D call TRBD1 (6 bases). The CDR3 length is 13 residues. V lost 4 bases and J lost 5, with 11 bases in between. The germline CDR1 and CDR2 sequences are SGHAT and FQNNGV. The CDR3 DNA reads as TGTGCCAGCAGCTCTACAGGGCCTTATGGCTACACCTTC. Translation gives CASSSTGPYGYTF. Complete variable domain (other parts from reference TRBV11-2 and TRBJ1-2): EAGVAQSPRYKIIEKRQSVAFWCNPISGHATLYWYQQILGQGPKLLIQFQNNGVVDDSQLPKDRFSAERLKGVDSTLKIQPAKLEDSAVYLCASSSTGPYGYTFGSGTRLTVV.

The chain carries TRBV19 and TRBJ1-3; D remains ambiguous. Germline CDR1 is LNHDA and CDR2 is SQIVND (reference sequence). Deletions cut 0 bases from V and 0 bases from J, with 6 bases between. CDR3 size: 15 residues. The CDR3 spells CASSIDGNSGNTIYF. The CDR3 nucleotides are TGTGCCAGTAGTATAGACGGCAACTCTGGAAACACCATATATTTT.

The chain recombines TRBV5-3 with TRBJ1-1; the match to TRBD1 covers 9 bases. TRBV5-3 is flagged as an ORF with uncertain function. This CDR3 region has 17 residues. The J segment lost 2 bases and the V segment lost 2 bases, leaving 10 bases of the junction unmatched. The CDR3 DNA reads as TGTGCCAGAAGCTTTATACAGGGGGCCGGGATCAACACTGAAGCTTTCTTT. This encodes CARSFIQGAGINTEAFF.

J is TRBJ2-3 and V is TRBV6-5; a possible D gene is TRBD2 (6 bases). Germline lookup yields CDR1 MNHEY and CDR2 SVGAGI. Trimming cost V 6 bases and J 0 bases, with 13 bases left between them. CDR3 length equals 15 residues. In nucleotides, the CDR3 is TGTGCCAGCAGACACGGGAGCCTTAGCACAGATACGCAGTATTTT. Translated, it gives CASRHGSLSTDTQYF.

The rearrangement links TRBV5-5 to TRBJ2-1; TRBD1 is a possible D gene (6 bases). This CDR3 contains 15 residues. V lost 3 bases to trimming and J lost 0 bases, with 10 bases between them. Germline V gene data show CDR1 as SGHKS and CDR2 as YYEKEE (reference sequence). In DNA, the CDR3 is TGTGCCAGCAGCTCAGGACAGAGCTCCTACAATGAGCAGTTCTTC. Encoded protein: CASSSGQSSYNEQFF.

The chain couples TRBV13 to TRBJ1-6; 9 bases are shared with TRBD1. V was clipped by 6 bases and J by 10 bases; unmatched bases: 7. Per germline, CDR1 PRHDT and CDR2 FYEKMQ (reference sequence). The CDR3 runs 14 residues. The DNA of the CDR3 is TGTGCCAGCAGATCCGGGACAGGGAGGTCACCCCTCCACTTT. Amino acid sequence: CASRSGTGRSPLHF.

V usage is TRBV7-9 and J usage is TRBJ2-7, with D perhaps TRBD1 (6 bases). Trimming cost V 1 base and J 2 bases, with 9 bases left between them. The V gene's germline CDR1 is SEHNR and CDR2 FQNEAQ (reference sequence). This CDR3 comprises 14 residues. The CDR3 spells CASSLGQVTYEQYF. In DNA form, the CDR3 reads TGTGCCAGCAGCTTAGGACAGGTAACCTACGAGCAGTACTTC.

The chain has TRBV19 and TRBJ2-2; D possibly corresponds to TRBD1 (5 bases). The CDR3 is 16 residues long. Germline-derived CDR1 and CDR2 are LNHDA and SQIVND (reference sequence). V lost 7 bases to trimming and J lost 4 bases, with 19 bases between them. The CDR3 bases are TGTGCCAGTACCCCCTGGGAAGGGGTTAGCACCGGGGAGCTGTTTTTT. Translated: CASTPWEGVSTGELFF.